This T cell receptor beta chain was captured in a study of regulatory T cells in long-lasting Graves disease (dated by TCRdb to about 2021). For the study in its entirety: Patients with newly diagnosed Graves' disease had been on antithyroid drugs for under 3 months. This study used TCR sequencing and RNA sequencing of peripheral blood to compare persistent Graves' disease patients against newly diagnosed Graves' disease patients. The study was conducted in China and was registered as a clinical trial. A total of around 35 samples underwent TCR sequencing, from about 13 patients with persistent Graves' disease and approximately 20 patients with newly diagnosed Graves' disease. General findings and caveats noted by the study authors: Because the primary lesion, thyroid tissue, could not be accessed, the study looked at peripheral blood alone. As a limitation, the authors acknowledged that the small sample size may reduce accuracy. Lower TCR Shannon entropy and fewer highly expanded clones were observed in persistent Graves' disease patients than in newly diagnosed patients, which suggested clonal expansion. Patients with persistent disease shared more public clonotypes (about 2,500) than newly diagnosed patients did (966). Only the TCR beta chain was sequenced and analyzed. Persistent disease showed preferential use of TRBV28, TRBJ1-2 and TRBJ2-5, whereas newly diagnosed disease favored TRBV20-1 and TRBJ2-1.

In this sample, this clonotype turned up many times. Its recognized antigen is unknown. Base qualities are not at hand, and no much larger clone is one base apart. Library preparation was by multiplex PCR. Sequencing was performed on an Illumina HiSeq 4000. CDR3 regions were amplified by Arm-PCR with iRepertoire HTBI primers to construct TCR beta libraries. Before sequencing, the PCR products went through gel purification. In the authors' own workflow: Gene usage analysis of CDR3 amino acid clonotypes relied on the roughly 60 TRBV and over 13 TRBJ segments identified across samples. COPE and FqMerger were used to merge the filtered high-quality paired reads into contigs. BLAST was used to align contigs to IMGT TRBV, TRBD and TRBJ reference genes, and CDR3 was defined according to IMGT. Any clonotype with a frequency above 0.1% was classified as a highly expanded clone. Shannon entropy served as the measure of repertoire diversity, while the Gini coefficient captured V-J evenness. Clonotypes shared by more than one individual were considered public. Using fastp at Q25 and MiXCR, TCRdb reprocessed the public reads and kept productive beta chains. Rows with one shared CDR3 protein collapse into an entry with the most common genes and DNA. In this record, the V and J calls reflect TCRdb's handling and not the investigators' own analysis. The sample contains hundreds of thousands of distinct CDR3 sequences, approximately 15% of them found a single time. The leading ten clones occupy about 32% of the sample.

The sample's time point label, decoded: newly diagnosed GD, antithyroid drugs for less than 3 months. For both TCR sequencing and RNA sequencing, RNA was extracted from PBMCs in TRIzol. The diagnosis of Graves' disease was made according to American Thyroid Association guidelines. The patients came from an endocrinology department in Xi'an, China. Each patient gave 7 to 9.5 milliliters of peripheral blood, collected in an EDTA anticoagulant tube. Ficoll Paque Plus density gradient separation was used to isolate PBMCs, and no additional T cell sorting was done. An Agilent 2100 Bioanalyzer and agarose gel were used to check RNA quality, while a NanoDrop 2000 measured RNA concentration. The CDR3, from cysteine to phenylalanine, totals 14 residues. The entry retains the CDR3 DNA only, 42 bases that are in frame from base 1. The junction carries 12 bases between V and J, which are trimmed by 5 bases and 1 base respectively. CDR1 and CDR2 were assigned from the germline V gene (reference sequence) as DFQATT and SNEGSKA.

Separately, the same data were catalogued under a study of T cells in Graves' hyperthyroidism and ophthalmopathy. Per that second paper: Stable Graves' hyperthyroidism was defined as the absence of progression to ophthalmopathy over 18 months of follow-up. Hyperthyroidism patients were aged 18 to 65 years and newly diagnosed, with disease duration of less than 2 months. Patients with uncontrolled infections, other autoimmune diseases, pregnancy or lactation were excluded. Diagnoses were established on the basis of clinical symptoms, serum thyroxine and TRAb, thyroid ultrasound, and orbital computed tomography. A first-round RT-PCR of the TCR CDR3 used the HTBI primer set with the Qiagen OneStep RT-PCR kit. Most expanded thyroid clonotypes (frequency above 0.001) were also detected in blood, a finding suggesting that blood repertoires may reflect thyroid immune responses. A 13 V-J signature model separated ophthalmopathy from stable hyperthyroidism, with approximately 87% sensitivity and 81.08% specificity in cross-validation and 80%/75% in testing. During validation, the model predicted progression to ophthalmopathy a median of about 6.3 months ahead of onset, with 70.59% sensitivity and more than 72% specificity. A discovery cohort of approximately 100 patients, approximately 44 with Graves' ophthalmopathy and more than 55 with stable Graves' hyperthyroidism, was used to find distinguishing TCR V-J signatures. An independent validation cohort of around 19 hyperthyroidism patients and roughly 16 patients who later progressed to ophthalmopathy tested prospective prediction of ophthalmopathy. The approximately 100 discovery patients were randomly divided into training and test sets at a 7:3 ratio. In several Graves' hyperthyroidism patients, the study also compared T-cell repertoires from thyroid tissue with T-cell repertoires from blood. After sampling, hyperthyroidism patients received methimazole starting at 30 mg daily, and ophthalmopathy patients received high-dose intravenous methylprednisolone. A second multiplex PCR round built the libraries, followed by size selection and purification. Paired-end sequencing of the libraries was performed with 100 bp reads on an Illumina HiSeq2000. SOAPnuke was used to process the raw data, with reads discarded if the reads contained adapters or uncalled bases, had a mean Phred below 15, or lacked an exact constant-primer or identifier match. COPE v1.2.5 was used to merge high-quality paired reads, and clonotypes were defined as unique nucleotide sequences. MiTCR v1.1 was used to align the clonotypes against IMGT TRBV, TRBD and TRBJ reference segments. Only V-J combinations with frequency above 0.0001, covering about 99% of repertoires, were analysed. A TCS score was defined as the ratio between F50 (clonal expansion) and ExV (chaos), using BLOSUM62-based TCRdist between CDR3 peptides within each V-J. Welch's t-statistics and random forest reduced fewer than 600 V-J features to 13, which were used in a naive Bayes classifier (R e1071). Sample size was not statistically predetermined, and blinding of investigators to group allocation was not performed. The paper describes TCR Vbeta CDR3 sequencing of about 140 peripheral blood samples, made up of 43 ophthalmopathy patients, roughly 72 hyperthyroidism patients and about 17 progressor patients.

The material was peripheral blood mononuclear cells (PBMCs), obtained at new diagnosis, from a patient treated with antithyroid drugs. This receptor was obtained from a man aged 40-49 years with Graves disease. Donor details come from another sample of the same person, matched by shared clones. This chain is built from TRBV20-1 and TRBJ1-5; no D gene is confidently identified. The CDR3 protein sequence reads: CSAPNGQSNQPQHF. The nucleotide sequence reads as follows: TGCAGTGCTCCCAACGGGCAGAGCAATCAGCCCCAGCATTTT.